This T cell receptor beta chain was identified in a study of radiotherapy plus CTLA-4 blockade in lung cancer. Study context: With 31% of patients having disease control, objective responses were seen in about 19%. Findings and caveats of the study: In blood, early T cell clone dynamics reportedly predicted response best, together with interferon-beta. Radiotherapy with ipilimumab was followed by blood expansion of tumor-derived clones.

Each patient with chemo-refractory metastatic non-small-cell lung cancer was treated with focal radiation plus CTLA-4 blockade using ipilimumab. Data came from immunoSEQ multiplex PCR; TCRdb stores just in-frame clones and leaves some out. Of about 100,000 clones listed, about four fifths are singletons. Trimming took 6 bases from V and 9 from J; bases not matched to a gene: 12. Germline V lookup: CDR1 MNHEY, CDR2 SVGAGI. The CDR3 has 14 residues. A note on this clone: As yet, its antigen is unknown.

The sequences come from peripheral blood, collected from a patient treated with radiotherapy plus ipilimumab. The sequence was collected from a human donor with non-small cell lung cancer who had stable disease on radiotherapy plus ipilimumab. The chain is built from TRBV6-5 and TRBJ2-7; 9 bases agree with TRBD1. CDR3 sequence: CASRLGQGIQVQYF. CDR3 nucleotides: TGTGCCAGCAGACTCGGACAGGGGATACAGGTGCAGTACTTC.